This T cell receptor beta chain is drawn from a study of sequential checkpoint blockade in melanoma. Study as a whole: Patients were randomized 1:1 to nivolumab-then-ipilimumab or ipilimumab-then-nivolumab first-line. After both sequences, patients received maintenance nivolumab.

Here immunoSEQ multiplex PCR was the method, and the copy in TCRdb shows in-frame clones only, minus some. This sample has fewer than 15,000 clones, with more than 70% found just once. Indicated treatment: randomized to nivolumab then ipilimumab (arm A) or the reverse (arm B). None of the patients previously received DNA-damaging chemotherapy. Trimming removed 4 bases at V and 0 bases at J, with 11 bases between. CDR1 SGDLS and CDR2 YYNGEE come from the germline V gene. The CDR3 spans 14 residues. The chain combines TRBV9 with TRBJ2-7, with D maybe TRBD2 (5 bases). The receptor comes from a human patient with melanoma. Some clones in this sample may be carry-over from other donors' samples. Specimen: CD8+ T cells sorted from blood (inferred from file names), collected from a patient given nivolumab and ipilimumab in sequence. The CDR3 here is CASSLSGPSYEQYF. Written as DNA, the CDR3 is TGTGCCAGCAGCCTCAGCGGTCCCTCCTACGAGCAGTACTTC.